This T cell receptor (beta chain) originates from a study of blood T cells in healthy people across ages. The study drew donors from healthy Caucasian individuals in Russia aged about 6 to 95. Peripheral blood was drawn, approximately 9.5 milliliters per donor. Primers used in a second PCR of roughly 6 to 11 cycles were a sample-barcoded 5' primer and a J-beta primer mix. Sequencing of every sample gave 3 million or more CDR3-containing paired-end reads. TCRdb reanalysed the 5' RACE reads using MiXCR and keeps one entry per CDR3 protein. The top ten clones hold over 5.5% of a sample with 1,300,000 or so distinct CDR3 sequences, roughly 60% of them seen once. On this clonotype itself: The antigen remains unidentified.

Whole-study findings and limits: Both naive CD4+ cell counts and diversity were greater in long-lived donors than in aged donors.

Germline values: CDR1 MNHEY, CDR2 SVGAGI. The CDR3 extends over 13 amino acids. V was shortened by 5 bases and J by 8 bases, with 10 bases between the two germline ends. The rearrangement uses TRBV6-5 and TRBJ1-6; no clear D gene. The specimen sequenced was blood. This TCR came from a man younger than 35 in good health. The CDR3 DNA sequence: TGTGCCAGCAGTCCCAATGGGGATTCACCCCTCCACTTT. Its translation: CASSPNGDSPLHF.